These T cell receptor beta chains were read from a single sample in a study of blood T cell repertoires in COVID-19. The method was immunoSEQ multiplex PCR; TCRdb's version includes in-frame clones alone and lacks a portion of them. Among about 78,000 clones, about 89% were seen once, and the ten largest hold approximately 5%. Sequencing was carried out using peripheral blood. The origin of the receptors is a man between 45 and 60 years old with active or convalescent COVID-19. Each CDR3 is given with its conserved first and last residue.

V gene: TRBV7-2
CDR3 protein: CASSFTGGSYNEQFF

V gene: TRBV23-1
CDR3 protein: CASSPYPTPWTYNEQFF

V gene: TRBV15
CDR3 protein: CATSRTGKVTEAFF

V gene: TRBV13
CDR3 protein: CASSYPERGTDTQYF

V gene: TRBV3-1/TRBV3-2
CDR3 protein: CASSTRTGGFNEQFF

V gene: TRBV7-2
CDR3 protein: CASSLQGRGTGELFF

V gene: TRBV28
CDR3 protein: CASNRLRQPQHF

V gene: TRBV19
CDR3 protein: CASSIDFSRQGNNEQFF

V gene: TRBV19
CDR3 protein: CASSIQGVNTEAFF

V gene: TRBV4-1
CDR3 protein: CASSPWPGGGAGSTDTQYF

V gene: TRBV4-1
CDR3 protein: CGSSRGTSNTGELFF

V gene: TRBV5-5
CDR3 protein: CASSLAVRGRTDTQYF

V gene: TRBV7-2
CDR3 protein: CASSPSGGTDTQYF

V gene: TRBV28
CDR3 protein: CASMGGAGLHNGYTF

V gene: TRBV12-3/TRBV12-4
CDR3 protein: CASSMQVDNEQFF

V gene: TRBV6-9
CDR3 protein: CASSSTLIREWDQPQHF

V gene: TRBV29-1
CDR3 protein: CSVEWGGLNTGELFF

V gene: TRBV7-2
CDR3 protein: CASSSETGIGNTIYF

V gene: TRBV3-1/TRBV3-2
CDR3 protein: CASSQAPVESSGNTIYF